These 3 T cell receptor beta chains were all obtained from the same sample, sequenced in a study of T-cell memory formation after mild COVID-19. A single record per CDR3 protein comes from TCRdb applying MiXCR to the 5' RACE reads. This table has fewer than 35,000 distinct CDR3 sequences, about 16% appearing once. Sequenced material: PBMCs or a T cell subset sorted from them (not recorded which). These receptors came from an adult who had mild COVID-19 (a few samples of this study predate the infection). Cell type and time point are not known.

This clonotype was observed a handful of times. The CDR3 here is CASSLEGNEQYF. Written as DNA, the CDR3 is TGTGCCAGCTCCCTAGAGGGGAACGAGCAGTACTTC. This chain joins TRBV18 and TRBJ2-7; possibly TRBD1 or TRBD2 for D (5 bases each). Trimming took 6 bases from V and 5 from J, leaving 11 bases between them. This CDR3 is 12 amino acids long. The germline V gene encodes CDR1 KGHSH and CDR2 LQKENI.

This clonotype was seen at least ten times. J is TRBJ2-1 and V is TRBV30; either TRBD1 or TRBD2 may supply D (5 bases each). V was trimmed by 0 bases and J by 7 bases, leaving 13 bases between them. CDR3 length: 14 residues. The germline CDR1 and CDR2 sequences are GTSNPN and SVGIG (reference sequence). The CDR3 DNA reads TGTGCCTGGAGTGTCTTCCCTGGGGGAAATGAGCAGTTCTTC. This encodes CAWSVFPGGNEQFF.

This clonotype was seen repeatedly, ten times or more. The genes are TRBV29-1 and TRBJ1-1, with 7 bases identical to TRBD1. Germline CDR1 reads SQVTM; CDR2 reads ANQGSEA. The CDR3 has 18 amino acids. V trimming: 0 bases; J trimming: 0 bases; junction bases outside the gene matches: 13. CDR3 residues: CSVEDLIWDRNLNTEAFF. CDR3 nucleotides: TGCAGCGTTGAAGATCTCATCTGGGACAGAAACTTGAACACTGAAGCTTTCTTT.